Sequencing of this T cell receptor (beta chain) was carried out in a study of blood T cell repertoires in COVID-19. V was shortened by 8 bases and J by 6 bases, with 16 bases between the two germline ends. Looked up from germline, CDR1 is KGHSH and CDR2 is LQKENI. The CDR3 is made up of 13 amino acids. Some clones are missing from TCRdb's copy, which holds only in-frame ones; the method was immunoSEQ multiplex PCR. Among about 75,000 clones listed, roughly 90% were seen once. The clonotype was recovered from a woman aged 50 to 60 with acute or convalescent COVID-19. This rearrangement joins TRBV18 to TRBJ1-1, with D possibly TRBD1 on 6 matching bases. Sequencing was done on a sample of peripheral blood. CDR3 in amino acids: CASLSGARPEAFF. The CDR3 DNA is TGTGCCAGCCTCTCAGGGGCGCGCCCTGAAGCTTTCTTT.